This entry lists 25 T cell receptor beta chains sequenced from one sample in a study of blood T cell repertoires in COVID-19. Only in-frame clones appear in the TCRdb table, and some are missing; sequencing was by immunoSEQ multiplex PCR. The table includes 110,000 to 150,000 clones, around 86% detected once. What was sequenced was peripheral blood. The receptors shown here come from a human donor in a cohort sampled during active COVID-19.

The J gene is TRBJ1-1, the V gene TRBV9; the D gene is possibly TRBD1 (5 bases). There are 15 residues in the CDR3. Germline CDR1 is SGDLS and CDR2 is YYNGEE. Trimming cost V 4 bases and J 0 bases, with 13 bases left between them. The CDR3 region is CASSTQTVLNTEAFF. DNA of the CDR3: TGTGCCAGCAGCACGCAGACAGTGCTGAACACTGAAGCTTTCTTT. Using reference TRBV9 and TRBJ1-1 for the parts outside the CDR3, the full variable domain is DSGVTQTPKHLITATGQRVTLRCSPRSGDLSVYWYQQSLDQGLQFLIQYYNGEERAKGNILERFSAQQFPDLHSELNLSSLELGDSALYFCASSTQTVLNTEAFFGQGTRLTVV.

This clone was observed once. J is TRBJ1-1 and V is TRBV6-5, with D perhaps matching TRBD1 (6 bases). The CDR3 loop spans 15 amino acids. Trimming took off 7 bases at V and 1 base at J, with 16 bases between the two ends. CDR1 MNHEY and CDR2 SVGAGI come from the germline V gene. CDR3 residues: CASTQTPGQNTEAFF. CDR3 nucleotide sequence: TGTGCCAGCACCCAGACCCCGGGACAGAACACTGAAGCTTTCTTT.

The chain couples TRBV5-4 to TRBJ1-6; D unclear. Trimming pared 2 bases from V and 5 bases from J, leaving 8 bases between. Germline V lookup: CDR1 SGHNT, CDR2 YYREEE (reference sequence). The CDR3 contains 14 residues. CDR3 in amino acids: CASSFSRNNSPLHF. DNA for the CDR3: TGTGCCAGCAGCTTTTCGAGAAATAATTCACCCCTCCACTTT.

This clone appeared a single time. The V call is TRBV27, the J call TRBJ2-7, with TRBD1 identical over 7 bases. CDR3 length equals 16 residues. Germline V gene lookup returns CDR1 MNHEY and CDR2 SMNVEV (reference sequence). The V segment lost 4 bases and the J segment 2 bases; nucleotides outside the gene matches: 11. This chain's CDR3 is CASSSGTASFPYEQYF. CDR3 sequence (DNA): TGTGCCAGCAGTTCCGGGACAGCTTCTTTCCCCTACGAGCAGTACTTC.

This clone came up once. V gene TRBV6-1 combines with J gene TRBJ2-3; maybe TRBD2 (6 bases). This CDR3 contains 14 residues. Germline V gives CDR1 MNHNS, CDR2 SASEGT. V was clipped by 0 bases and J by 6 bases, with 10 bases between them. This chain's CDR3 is CASSEAGGVDTQYF. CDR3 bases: TGTGCCAGCAGTGAAGCTGGAGGGGTTGATACGCAGTATTTT.

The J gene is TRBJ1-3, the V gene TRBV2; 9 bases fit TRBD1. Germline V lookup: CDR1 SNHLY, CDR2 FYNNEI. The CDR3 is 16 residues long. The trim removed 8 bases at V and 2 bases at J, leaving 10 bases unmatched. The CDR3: CASAAGTGRAGNTIYF. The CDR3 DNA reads TGTGCCAGCGCAGCCGGGACAGGGAGGGCTGGAAACACCATATATTTT.

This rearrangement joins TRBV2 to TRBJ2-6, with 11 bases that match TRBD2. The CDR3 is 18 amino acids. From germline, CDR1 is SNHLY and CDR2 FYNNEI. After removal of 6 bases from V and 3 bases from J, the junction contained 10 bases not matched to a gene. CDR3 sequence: CASSGRLAGGGGANVLTF. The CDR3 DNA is TGTGCCAGCAGCGGACGGCTAGCGGGAGGAGGTGGGGCCAACGTCCTGACTTTC.

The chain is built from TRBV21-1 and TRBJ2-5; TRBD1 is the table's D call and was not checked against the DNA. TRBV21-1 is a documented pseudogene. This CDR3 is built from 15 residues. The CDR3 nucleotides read TGTGCCAGCAGCAAAGAAGGGACAGGGGTTGGGACCCAGTACTTC. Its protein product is CASSKEGTGVGTQYF.

The DNA of the CDR3 is TGTGCCACCAACGGTCCCCCCGGGACAGAAAACGAGCAGTACTTC. Its translation: CATNGPPGTENEQYF. The chain couples TRBV7-3 to TRBJ2-7; TRBD1 matches 7 bases. Germline CDR1 reads SGHTA; CDR2 reads FQGTGA. This CDR3 has 15 residues. With 10 bases clipped from V and 5 bases from J, the junction kept 17 bases outside the gene matches.

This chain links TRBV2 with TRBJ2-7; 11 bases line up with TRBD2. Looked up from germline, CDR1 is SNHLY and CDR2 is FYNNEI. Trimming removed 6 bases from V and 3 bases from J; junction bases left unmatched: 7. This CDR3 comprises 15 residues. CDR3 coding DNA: TGTGCCAGCAGGGACGGGACTAGCGGAAACTACGAGCAGTACTTC. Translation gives CASRDGTSGNYEQYF.

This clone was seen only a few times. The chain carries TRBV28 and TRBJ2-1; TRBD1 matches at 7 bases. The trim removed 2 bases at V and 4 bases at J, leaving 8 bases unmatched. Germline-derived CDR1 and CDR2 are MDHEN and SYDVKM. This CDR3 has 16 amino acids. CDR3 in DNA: TGTGCCAGCAGTTTACGTGGACAGGCGATATACAATGAGCAGTTCTTC. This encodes CASSLRGQAIYNEQFF.

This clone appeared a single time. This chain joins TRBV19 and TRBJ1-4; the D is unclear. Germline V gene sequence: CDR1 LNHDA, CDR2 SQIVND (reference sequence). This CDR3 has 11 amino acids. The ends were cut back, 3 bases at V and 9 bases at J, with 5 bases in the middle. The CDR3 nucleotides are TGTGCCAGTAGTATGGGCCAAAAACTGTTTTTT. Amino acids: CASSMGQKLFF.

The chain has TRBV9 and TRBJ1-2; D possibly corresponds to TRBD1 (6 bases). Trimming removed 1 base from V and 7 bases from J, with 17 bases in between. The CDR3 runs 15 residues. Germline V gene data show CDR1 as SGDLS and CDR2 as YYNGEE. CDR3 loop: CASSVRQDGIFGYTF. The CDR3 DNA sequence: TGTGCCAGCAGCGTAAGACAGGATGGTATTTTTGGCTACACCTTC.

The CDR3 is CASSIGQGFAGANVLTF. CDR3 in DNA: TGTGCCAGTAGTATTGGACAGGGTTTCGCTGGGGCCAACGTCCTGACTTTC. The chain recombines TRBV19 with TRBJ2-6; 8 nucleotides align to TRBD1. The CDR3 is 17 amino acids. V gave up 3 bases and J gave up 2 bases; unmatched junction bases: 6. The germline gives CDR1 LNHDA, CDR2 SQIVND (reference sequence).

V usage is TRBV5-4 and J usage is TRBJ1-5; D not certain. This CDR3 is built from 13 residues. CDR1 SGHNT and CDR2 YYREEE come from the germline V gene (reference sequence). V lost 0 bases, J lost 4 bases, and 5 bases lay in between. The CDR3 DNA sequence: TGTGCCAGCAGCTTGGACGGGAATCAGCCCCAGCATTTT. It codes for CASSLDGNQPQHF.

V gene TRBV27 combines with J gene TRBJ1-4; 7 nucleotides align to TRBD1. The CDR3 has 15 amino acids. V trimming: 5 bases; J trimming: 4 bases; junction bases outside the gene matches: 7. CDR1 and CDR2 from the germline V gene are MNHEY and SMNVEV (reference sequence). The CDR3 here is CASSPRDSLNEKLFF. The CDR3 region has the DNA TGTGCCAGCAGTCCCCGGGACAGCCTTAATGAAAAACTGTTTTTT.

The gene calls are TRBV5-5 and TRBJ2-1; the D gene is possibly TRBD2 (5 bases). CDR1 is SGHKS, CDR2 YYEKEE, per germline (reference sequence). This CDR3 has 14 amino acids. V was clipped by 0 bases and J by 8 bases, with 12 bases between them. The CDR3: CASSLGPRSDEQFF. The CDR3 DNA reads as TGTGCCAGCAGCTTGGGGCCGCGTAGCGATGAGCAGTTCTTC.

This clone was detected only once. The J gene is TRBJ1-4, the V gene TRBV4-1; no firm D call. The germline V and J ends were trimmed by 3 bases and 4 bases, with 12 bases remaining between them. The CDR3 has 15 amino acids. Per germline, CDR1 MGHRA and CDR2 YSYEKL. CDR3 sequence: CASSQFGQYNEKLFF. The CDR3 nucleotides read TGCGCCAGCAGCCAGTTTGGCCAGTATAATGAAAAACTGTTTTTT.

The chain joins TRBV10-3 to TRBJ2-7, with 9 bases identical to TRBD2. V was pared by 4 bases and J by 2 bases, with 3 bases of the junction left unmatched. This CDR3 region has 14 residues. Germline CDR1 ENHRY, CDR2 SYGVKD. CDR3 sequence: CAISGSGSAYEQYF. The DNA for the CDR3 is TGTGCCATCAGTGGTAGCGGGAGTGCCTACGAGCAGTACTTC.

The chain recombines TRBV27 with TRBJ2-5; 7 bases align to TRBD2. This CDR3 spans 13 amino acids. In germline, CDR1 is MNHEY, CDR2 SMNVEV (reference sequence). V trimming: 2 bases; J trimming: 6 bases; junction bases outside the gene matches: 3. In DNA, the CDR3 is TGTGCCAGCAGTTTAGAACTAGCGAAGACCCAGTACTTC. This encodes CASSLELAKTQYF.

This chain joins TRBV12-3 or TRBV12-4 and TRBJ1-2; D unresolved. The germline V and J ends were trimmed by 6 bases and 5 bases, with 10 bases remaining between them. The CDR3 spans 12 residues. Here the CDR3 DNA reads TGTGCCAGCAGAAGAGGGATGTATGGCTACACCTTC. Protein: CASRRGMYGYTF.

The CDR3, as DNA: TGTGCCAGCTCACCAACAGGGGATTATGAGAACACTGAAGCTTTCTTT. It yields the protein CASSPTGDYENTEAFF. The rearrangement uses TRBV18 and TRBJ1-1, with 7 bases lining up with TRBD1. CDR1 is KGHSH, CDR2 LQKENI, per germline. The CDR3 totals 16 residues. Germline trimming cut 2 bases from V and 1 base from J; bases unmatched to any gene: 7. Variable domain in full (rest from reference TRBV18 and TRBJ1-1): NAGVMQNPRHLVRRRGQEARLRCSPMKGHSHVYWYRQLPEEGLKFMVYLQKENIIDESGMPKERFSAEFPKEGPSILRIQQVVRGDSAAYFCASSPTGDYENTEAFFGQGTRLTVV.

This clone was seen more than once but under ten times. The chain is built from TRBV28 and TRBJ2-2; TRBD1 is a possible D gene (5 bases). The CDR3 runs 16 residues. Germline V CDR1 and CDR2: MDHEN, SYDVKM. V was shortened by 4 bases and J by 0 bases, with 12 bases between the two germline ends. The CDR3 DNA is TGTGCCAGCAGTTCAAGGACAAGACCGAACACCGGGGAGCTGTTTTTT. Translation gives CASSSRTRPNTGELFF.

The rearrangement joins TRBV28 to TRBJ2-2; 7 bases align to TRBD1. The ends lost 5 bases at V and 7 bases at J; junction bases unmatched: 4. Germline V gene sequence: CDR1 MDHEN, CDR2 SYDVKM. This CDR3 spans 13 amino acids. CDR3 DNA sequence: TGTGCCAGCAGTACAGGGGCGGTCGGGGAGCTGTTTTTT. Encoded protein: CASSTGAVGELFF.

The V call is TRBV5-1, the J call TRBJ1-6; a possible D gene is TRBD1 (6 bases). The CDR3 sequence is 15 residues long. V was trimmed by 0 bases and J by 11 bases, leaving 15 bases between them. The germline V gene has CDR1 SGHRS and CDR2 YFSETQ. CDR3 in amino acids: CASSLEATGQTPLHF. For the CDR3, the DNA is TGCGCCAGCAGCTTGGAGGCGACAGGTCAAACACCCCTCCACTTT.